The rows below give T cell receptor beta chains drawn from one sample of a study of breast tumors, draining lymph nodes, adjacent tissues. TCRdb re-called the multiplex PCR reads with MiXCR, one entry per CDR3 protein. Of 20,000 or so distinct CDR3 sequences in the sample, 43% are singletons; the top ten hold approximately 20%. Material for sequencing was breast tumor tissue. The receptors were sampled from a female donor with breast cancer. Some clones in this sample may be carry-over from other donors' samples. Each CDR3 is given with its conserved first and last residue. A D gene is named only where the DNA matches it firmly. Part of the rows lack a size; the others show once, few, many or a class for expanded clones.

many,TRBJ1-2,TRBV24-1,.,CATSDAGLSYGYTF
many,TRBJ1-5,TRBV20-1,.,CSAQSAEEGGQPQHF
.,TRBJ2-3,TRBV7-8,TRBD2,CASSLDMSGVGGRADTQYF
many,TRBJ2-7,TRBV6-5,.,CASTPGTTASGEQYF
many,TRBJ2-7,TRBV6-2/TRBV6-3,.,CASMGSYEQYF
.,TRBJ2-2,TRBV2,TRBD2,CAGSPGLGDTGELFF
.,TRBJ2-7,TRBV2,TRBD2,CASSEALAGGYEQYF
many,TRBJ2-7,TRBV6-2/TRBV6-3,TRBD1,CASSPGQEPYEQYF
many,TRBJ2-3,TRBV19,.,CASSIKGSSGTDTQYF
many,TRBJ2-3,TRBV6-6,TRBD1,CASSWDRGTDTQYF
.,TRBJ2-3,TRBV7-2,TRBD2,CASSRLAGVYDTQYF
.,TRBJ1-2,TRBV6-4,.,CASSEQSNYGYTF
once,TRBJ2-2,TRBV7-9,TRBD2,CASEERDKELFF
.,TRBJ2-7,TRBV7-9,TRBD2,CASSTWTSGSGEQYF
.,TRBJ2-7,TRBV7-2,.,CASSYTLGDYEQYF
many,TRBJ2-7,TRBV20-1,.,CSAVDSSDGKQYF
.,TRBJ2-2,TRBV5-1,.,CASSLRQITGELFF
.,TRBJ2-7,TRBV4-3,.,CASSQGAWAVSYEQYF
.,TRBJ2-7,TRBV11-1,TRBD1,CASSVRTGKYEQYF
many,TRBJ2-1,TRBV10-1,.,CASGRWGNEQFF
many,TRBJ1-2,TRBV19,TRBD1,CATRGNNYGYTF
.,TRBJ2-7,TRBV19,.,CASSIAGGHEQYF
many,TRBJ2-1,TRBV12-3/TRBV12-4,.,CASKAGLIQFF
medium-sized,TRBJ2-7,TRBV7-2,.,CASSLKRGSEQYF
.,TRBJ2-1,TRBV2,TRBD2,CASSEGGSGTFGQFF
many,TRBJ2-4,TRBV19,TRBD1,CASSPTGTGLLLKAKNIQYF
many,TRBJ2-3,TRBV13,.,CASSLGGPFSTDTQYF
.,TRBJ2-1,TRBV15,TRBD2,CATGGRANGQFF
many,TRBJ1-3,TRBV7-9,.,CASSLVGGNSGNTIYF
many,TRBJ1-5,TRBV6-1,.,CASSPGQLQPQHF
.,TRBJ2-1,TRBV30,TRBD2,CAWSPSGSEEQFF
many,TRBJ2-5,TRBV20-1,.,CSATGRGTQSF
medium-sized,TRBJ2-1,TRBV20-1,.,CSASLLGASSYNEQFF
many,TRBJ2-1,TRBV20-1,TRBD2,CSASEREIEQFF
many,TRBJ2-5,TRBV9,.,CASSIRSAGETQYF
.,TRBJ2-5,TRBV7-8,TRBD1,CASSSGQGRETQYF
many,TRBJ2-1,TRBV6-6,.,CASSHSPPGTYNEQFF
medium-sized,TRBJ1-3,TRBV6-2/TRBV6-3,TRBD1,CASSSAGTAIDTIYF
.,TRBJ2-1,TRBV4-1,TRBD2,CASSPGTSGRNEQFF
.,TRBJ1-5,TRBV12-3/TRBV12-4,.,CASSFEETQHF
many,TRBJ2-2,TRBV19,.,CASSTGGELFF